This T cell receptor beta chain was sequenced during a study of T-cell reconstitution after alpha-beta-depleted transplantation in children. Unique molecular identifiers were incorporated when the TCRbeta library was constructed. TCRdb fed the PCR reads into MiXCR, producing one record per CDR3 protein. This sample has around 230,000 distinct CDR3 sequences, with approximately 19% found just once. V shed 4 bases and J shed 0 bases, with 14 bases lying between them. Germline V gene lookup returns CDR1 MDHEN and CDR2 SYDVKM. The CDR3 contains 16 residues. The genes are TRBV28 and TRBJ2-3, with D hard to call. This clonotype was obtained from a male patient under 10 years old who had a stem cell transplant for acute lymphoblastic leukemia, so the T cells may come from the graft donor. Sequences were derived from PBMCs, mostly from graft donor cells, sampled 360 days after TCRalphabeta/CD19-depleted stem cell transplant. CDR3 residues: CASSSSLRYSTDTQYF. As DNA, the CDR3 is TGTGCCAGCAGTTCCTCTCTAAGATATAGCACAGATACGCAGTATTTT.